Below are 30 T cell receptor beta chains sequenced from a single sample in a study of T cell responses to AZD1222 COVID-19 vaccine. Sequencing used immunoSEQ multiplex PCR; TCRdb keeps in-frame clones, though not all of them. Of around 130,000 clones detected, more than 85% appear once; the ten largest clones hold around 3.3%. The material sequenced was peripheral blood, taken on day 0 of AZD1222 vaccination. All receptors derive from an adult in good health.

The rearrangement links TRBV11-2 to TRBJ1-6; D is possibly TRBD1 (5 bases). The germline V and J ends were trimmed by 5 bases and 5 bases, with 16 bases remaining between them. The CDR3 is made up of 16 amino acids. The germline V gene has CDR1 SGHAT and CDR2 FQNNGV. The CDR3 loop reads CASSLPWGRDNSPLHF. The DNA for the CDR3 is TGTGCCAGCAGCCTCCCATGGGGCAGAGATAATTCACCCCTCCACTTT.

V usage is TRBV18 and J usage is TRBJ2-5; D is perhaps TRBD1 (5 bases). The germline V gene has CDR1 KGHSH and CDR2 LQKENI. The CDR3 extends over 13 amino acids. The V end lost 6 bases, the J end lost 4 bases, and 12 bases lay between the germline ends. CDR3 sequence: CASSQGDGETQYF. CDR3 in DNA: TGTGCCAGCTCGCAAGGGGATGGAGAGACCCAGTACTTC.

The genes are TRBV6-1 and TRBJ1-4; 7 nucleotides line up with TRBD1. V lost 4 bases, J lost 0 bases, and 5 bases stayed unmatched. Germline V gene data show CDR1 as MNHNS and CDR2 as SASEGT. This CDR3 is 16 amino acids long. The DNA for the CDR3 is TGTGCCAGCAGTGGGGGGACAGTTGCAACTAATGAAAAACTGTTTTTT. It translates to CASSGGTVATNEKLFF.

The chain recombines TRBV6-5 with TRBJ2-4, with TRBD1 as a possible D gene (6 bases). Per germline, CDR1 MNHEY and CDR2 SVGAGI. Between the trimmed V and J ends, which lost 10 bases and 7 bases, there was a span of 11 bases. The CDR3 totals 11 residues. CDR3 bases: TGTGCCACCCAGGGGCGGAACATTCAGTACTTC. It specifies CATQGRNIQYF.

This chain links TRBV6-2 or TRBV6-3 with TRBJ2-7; 8 nucleotides agree with TRBD2. The germline gives CDR1 MNHEY, CDR2 SVGEGT. The CDR3 covers 13 residues. J was trimmed by 5 bases and V by 5 bases; bases with no gene match: 5. The CDR3 region is CASSPLAGDEQYF. CDR3 bases: TGTGCCAGCAGTCCCCTAGCGGGTGACGAGCAGTACTTC.

J is TRBJ1-5 and V is TRBV5-6; D is undetermined. V gave up 1 base and J gave up 3 bases, with 11 bases separating them. CDR1 is SGHDT, CDR2 YYEEEE, per germline. The CDR3 contains 15 residues. CDR3: CASSLMSRYNQPQHF. CDR3 bases: TGTGCCAGCAGCTTGATGTCACGATACAATCAGCCCCAGCATTTT.

The chain uses TRBV7-6 and TRBJ2-5; D uncertain. This CDR3 region has 12 residues. Trimming removed 2 bases from V and 2 bases from J, with 3 bases in between. Per germline, CDR1 SGHVS and CDR2 FNYEAQ. Written as DNA, the CDR3 is TGTGCCAGCAGCTTAACACAAGAGACCCAGTACTTC. This codes for CASSLTQETQYF.

The chain employs TRBV6-5 and TRBJ1-1, with unresolved D. In germline, CDR1 is MNHEY, CDR2 SVGAGI. CDR3 size: 14 residues. V shed 2 bases and J shed 3 bases, with 10 bases lying between them. CDR3 sequence: CASSYQVGDTEAFF. Here the CDR3 DNA reads TGTGCCAGCAGTTACCAGGTTGGGGACACTGAAGCTTTCTTT.

As concerns this clone: The sample holds other DNA sequences that translate to the same CDR3. This chain connects TRBV5-1 to TRBJ2-5, with D unclear. The CDR3 loop spans 13 amino acids. The ends were cut back, 0 bases at V and 1 base at J, with 4 bases in the middle. Per the germline V gene, CDR1 is SGHRS and CDR2 is YFSETQ. The CDR3 region is CASSLGIQETQYF. The CDR3, as DNA: TGCGCCAGCAGCTTGGGTATCCAAGAGACCCAGTACTTC.

CDR3 residues: CSVGRQGYTGELFF. The CDR3 region has the DNA TGCAGCGTGGGGCGGCAGGGCTACACCGGGGAGCTGTTTTTT. The J gene is TRBJ2-2, the V gene TRBV29-1, with D possibly being TRBD1 (5 bases). Trimming stripped 6 bases from V and 3 bases from J, with 14 bases between. This CDR3 has 14 residues. The germline CDR1 and CDR2 sequences are SQVTM and ANQGSEA.

The chain joins TRBV19 to TRBJ2-3; 7 bases match TRBD2. This CDR3 is 14 amino acids long. The trim removed 8 bases at V and 4 bases at J, leaving 9 bases unmatched. CDR1 is LNHDA, CDR2 SQIVND, per germline (reference sequence). CDR3 amino acids: CASVEGGSSDTQYF. The CDR3 bases are TGTGCCAGTGTCGAGGGCGGGAGCTCAGATACGCAGTATTTT.

This chain links TRBV9 with TRBJ1-1; D is perhaps TRBD1 (6 bases). The CDR3 is made up of 14 amino acids. The V gene lost 0 bases and the J gene lost 5 bases, with 11 bases spanning the gap. The germline gives CDR1 SGDLS, CDR2 YYNGEE. The CDR3 nucleotides are TGTGCCAGCAGCGTAGAGGGGGTAGGGACTGAAGCTTTCTTT. It is translated as CASSVEGVGTEAFF.

This chain connects TRBV7-3 to TRBJ2-1; perhaps TRBD2 as D (6 bases). Trimming left V 2 bases short and J 9 bases short, with 8 bases between. The CDR3 is 12 amino acids. From germline, CDR1 is SGHTA and CDR2 FQGTGA. Here the CDR3 DNA reads TGTGCCAGCAGCTTACTGGGGGGTGAGCAGTTCTTC. This gives the protein CASSLLGGEQFF.

The chain is built from TRBV10-3 and TRBJ1-4; unclear D gene. The CDR3 runs to 14 residues. V was pared by 0 bases and J by 5 bases, with 7 bases between. The germline CDR1 and CDR2 sequences are ENHRY and SYGVKD. This chain's CDR3 is CAISESGGNEKLFF. As DNA, the CDR3 is TGTGCCATCAGTGAGTCGGGTGGGAATGAAAAACTGTTTTTT.

This chain links TRBV7-3 with TRBJ1-1; D remains unclear. The V and J ends lost 7 bases and 0 bases respectively, with 9 bases between them. The germline CDR1 and CDR2 sequences are SGHTA and FQGTGA. The CDR3 covers 13 residues. The CDR3 loop is CASKGPMNTEAFF. CDR3 DNA: TGTGCCAGCAAAGGGCCTATGAACACTGAAGCTTTCTTT.

The chain couples TRBV30 to TRBJ1-2, with no clear D. The CDR3 is 14 amino acids. Germline CDR1 and CDR2: GTSNPN and SVGIG (reference sequence). Trimming took off 4 bases at V and 6 bases at J, with 18 bases between the two ends. CDR3: CAWTSGRILDGYTF. CDR3 coding DNA: TGTGCCTGGACCTCCGGCAGGATTTTAGATGGCTACACCTTC.

The V call is TRBV19, the J call TRBJ2-1, with TRBD1 matching 7 bases. The CDR3 covers 20 residues. Trimming removed 2 bases from V and 6 bases from J; junction bases left unmatched: 22. CDR1 is LNHDA, CDR2 SQIVND, per germline (reference sequence). CDR3 DNA sequence: TGTGCCAGTAGTATAAGTTCCGGACAGGCAAGCCTACGTTCCCTCAATGAGCAGTTCTTC. It translates to CASSISSGQASLRSLNEQFF.

The V gene is TRBV13, the J gene TRBJ1-3; D possibly corresponds to TRBD1 (6 bases). The CDR3 is made up of 19 amino acids. V was shortened by 5 bases and J by 0 bases, with 23 bases between the two germline ends. Germline V gene lookup returns CDR1 PRHDT and CDR2 FYEKMQ (reference sequence). For the CDR3, the DNA is TGTGCCAGCAGCCAACTGTCAGGTGGGACAACTATCTCTGGAAACACCATATATTTT. It yields the protein CASSQLSGGTTISGNTIYF. The full variable domain, completed using reference TRBV13 and TRBJ1-3, is AAGVIQSPRHLIKEKRETATLKCYPIPRHDTVYWYQQGPGQDPQFLISFYEKMQSDKGSIPDRFSAQQFSDYHSELNMSSLELGDSALYFCASSQLSGGTTISGNTIYFGEGSWLTVV.

This clone was picked up one time. In DNA, the CDR3 is TGTGCCAGCAGCGTAGGTCCGGGACAGGGGAGCGCTGAAGCTTTCTTT. Translation: CASSVGPGQGSAEAFF. V is TRBV9 and J is TRBJ1-1, with TRBD1 identical over 10 bases. This CDR3 comprises 16 residues. V shed 0 bases and J 6 bases; nucleotides not matched to a gene: 8. The germline CDR1 and CDR2 sequences are SGDLS and YYNGEE.

The V gene is TRBV28, the J gene TRBJ2-5; 11 bases line up with TRBD2. CDR1 and CDR2 from the germline V gene are MDHEN and SYDVKM. The CDR3 spans 15 residues. V lost 3 bases to trimming and J lost 4 bases; unmatched junction nucleotides: 4. This CDR3 reads CASSFLTSGRETQYF. The CDR3 DNA follows: TGTGCCAGCAGTTTCCTCACTAGCGGGAGAGAGACCCAGTACTTC. The whole variable domain, remainder taken from reference TRBV28 and TRBJ2-5, is DVKVTQSSRYLVKRTGEKVFLECVQDMDHENMFWYRQDPGLGLRLIYFSYDVKMKEKGDIPEGYSVSREKKERFSLILESASTNQTSMYLCASSFLTSGRETQYFGPGTRLLVL.

V and J are TRBV7-9 and TRBJ2-3; 9 bases match TRBD1. Germline V gene sequence: CDR1 SEHNR, CDR2 FQNEAQ (reference sequence). Trimming took 3 bases from V and 4 from J; bases not matched to a gene: 5. CDR3 size: 15 residues. CDR3 residues: CASSFGDRDADTQYF. The CDR3 coding sequence is TGTGCCAGCAGCTTCGGGGACAGGGATGCAGATACGCAGTATTTT.

This clone was picked up a small number of times. The chain has TRBV28 and TRBJ1-2; D unresolved. CDR1 and CDR2 from the germline V gene are MDHEN and SYDVKM. This CDR3 region has 11 residues. V lost 5 bases and J lost 8, with 9 bases in between. The CDR3 sequence is CASSTYRGYTF. The CDR3, as DNA: TGTGCCAGCAGTACCTATCGGGGCTACACCTTC.

The V call is TRBV18, the J call TRBJ2-1, with D unclear. V lost 3 bases and J lost 10, with 19 bases in between. The CDR3 sequence is 15 residues long. Germline CDR1 reads KGHSH; CDR2 reads LQKENI. CDR3 in amino acids: CASSPPGPVFGEQFF. The DNA of the CDR3 is TGTGCCAGCTCACCCCCCGGACCAGTCTTCGGGGAGCAGTTCTTC.

The chain joins TRBV19 to TRBJ1-5, with no clear D. The CDR3 extends over 12 amino acids. CDR1 LNHDA and CDR2 SQIVND come from the germline V gene (reference sequence). V was trimmed by 1 base and J by 6 bases, leaving 4 bases between them. Here the CDR3 reads CASSIVAQPQHF. The CDR3 region has the DNA TGTGCCAGTAGTATAGTGGCTCAGCCCCAGCATTTT.

The V gene is TRBV9, the J gene TRBJ1-2; D unresolved. V was shortened by 0 bases and J by 4 bases, with 13 bases between the two germline ends. CDR1 is SGDLS, CDR2 YYNGEE, per germline. CDR3 size: 15 residues. The CDR3 nucleotides read TGTGCCAGCAGCGTAGAGTCCCAGACCCTCTATGGCTACACCTTC. Amino acids: CASSVESQTLYGYTF.

CDR3 amino acids: CASSPGRWGRSDEQYF. The CDR3 region has the DNA TGTGCCAGCAGCCCCGGGAGGTGGGGACGTTCGGACGAGCAGTACTTC. V gene TRBV7-2 combines with J gene TRBJ2-7, with 7 bases that match TRBD2. V lost 5 bases and J lost 5; bases outside the gene matches: 15. The CDR3 has 16 residues. Germline loops: CDR1 SGHTA, CDR2 FQGNSA.

The rearrangement links TRBV6-4 to TRBJ1-4; tentatively, D is TRBD1 (6 bases). This CDR3 has 14 residues. The ends were cut back, 5 bases at V and 10 bases at J, with 17 bases in the middle. CDR1 and CDR2 (germline): MRHNA, SNTAGT. The CDR3 loop reads CASSRDWGAGKLFF. CDR3 bases: TGTGCCAGCAGTCGCGATTGGGGGGCTGGAAAACTGTTTTTT.

V gene TRBV14 combines with J gene TRBJ1-1; D gene unclear. The germline CDR1 and CDR2 sequences are SGHDN and FVKESK. This CDR3 contains 13 residues. Trimming stripped 4 bases from V and 5 bases from J, with 11 bases between. This CDR3 is CASSPGRGTEAFF. The CDR3 nucleotides read TGTGCCAGCAGCCCAGGACGCGGGACTGAAGCTTTCTTT.

This chain joins TRBV19 and TRBJ2-7; D not resolved. Trimming pared 4 bases from V and 3 bases from J, leaving 10 bases between. Per germline, CDR1 LNHDA and CDR2 SQIVND (reference sequence). The CDR3 covers 13 residues. CDR3: CASSTAGGYEQYF. The CDR3 DNA follows: TGTGCCAGTAGTACCGCCGGCGGCTACGAGCAGTACTTC.

This chain connects TRBV5-1 to TRBJ1-5; 8 nucleotides agree with TRBD1. This CDR3 region has 16 residues. From germline, CDR1 is SGHRS and CDR2 YFSETQ. The V gene end was trimmed by 4 bases and the J gene end by 3 bases; junction bases not matched to a gene: 9. DNA for the CDR3: TGCGCCAGCAGCCCCGCCCCGGACAGGGTCAATCAGCCCCAGCATTTT. Protein sequence: CASSPAPDRVNQPQHF.